The clone carrying this T cell receptor beta chain has just one count. TCRdb's copy holds only in-frame clones and misses some; the assay was immunoSEQ multiplex PCR. The sample carries roughly 130,000 clones, around 87% recorded once. The data were obtained in a study of blood T cell repertoires in COVID-19. Across the whole study: In each case, the material was cDNA or gDNA derived from T cells, B-cell-depleted T cells, or PBMCs.

This CDR3 comprises 14 residues. Trimming pared 3 bases from V and 0 bases from J, leaving 6 bases between. Germline lookup yields CDR1 LGHDT and CDR2 YNNKEL (reference sequence). Sequenced: peripheral blood. This rearrangement joins TRBV3-1 (or the pseudogene TRBV3-2) to TRBJ2-4; D call uncertain. This receptor was obtained from a woman in her fifties or sixties with acute or convalescent COVID-19. The CDR3, as DNA: TGTGCCAGCAGCCAGAGACTAGCCAAAAACATTCAGTACTTC. It is translated as CASSQRLAKNIQYF.